This T cell receptor (beta chain) was sequenced in a study of T-cell memory formation after mild COVID-19. General study points: Pre-infection memory carried some responding clones, suggesting that cross-reactive memory joined. Later expanders leaned CD4+, whereas clones that contracted between day 15 and 85 were balanced CD4/CD8. For second-wave clones that peaked at day 37, SARS-CoV-2 specificity went unverified.

Note on this clonotype: Its antigen is unidentified. An end of the junction does not agree with germline; a read error may underlie this.

In germline, CDR1 is MGHRA, CDR2 YSYEKL. CDR3 size: 16 residues. With constant-segment primers, 5'RACE yielded cDNA libraries of TCR alpha and TCR beta that carried sample barcodes and UMIs. TCRdb fed the 5' RACE reads into MiXCR, producing one record per CDR3 protein. There are hundreds of thousands of distinct CDR3 sequences in the sample; less than 25% occur only once, and approximately 8.4% lies in the top ten. This rearrangement joins TRBV4-1 to TRBJ1-2; possible D gene TRBD1, 6 bases. Sequencing was done on a sample of PBMCs or a T cell subset sorted from them (not recorded which). The source is an adult woman who had mild COVID-19 (a few samples of this study predate the infection). Cell type and time point are not known. The CDR3 nucleotides read TGCGCCAGCAGCCAAGAATATCCGGGGGCCAACTATCGCTACACCTTC. It is translated as CASSQEYPGANYRYTF.